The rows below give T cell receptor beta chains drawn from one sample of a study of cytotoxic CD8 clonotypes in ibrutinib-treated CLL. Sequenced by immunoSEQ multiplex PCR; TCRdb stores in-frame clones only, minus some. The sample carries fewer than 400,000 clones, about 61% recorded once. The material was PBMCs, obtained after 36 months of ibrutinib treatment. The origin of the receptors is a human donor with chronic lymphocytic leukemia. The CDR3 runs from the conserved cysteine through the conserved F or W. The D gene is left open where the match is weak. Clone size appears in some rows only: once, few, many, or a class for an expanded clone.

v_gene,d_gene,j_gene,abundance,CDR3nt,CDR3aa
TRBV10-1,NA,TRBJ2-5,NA,TGCGCCAGCAGTGTAAAGCGGAGAGAGACCCAGTACTTC,CASSVKRRETQYF
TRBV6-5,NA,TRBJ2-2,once,TGTGCCAGCAGCACGGTGAACACCGGGGAGCTGTTTTTT,CASSTVNTGELFF
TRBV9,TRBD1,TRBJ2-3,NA,TGTGCCAGCAGCGTGACAGGGGGTGGCACAGATACGCAGTATTTT,CASSVTGGGTDTQYF
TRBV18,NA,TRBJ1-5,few,TGTGCCAGCTCACCAAATCGACAGAGCCCACTCCCAAATCAGCCCCAGCATTTT,CASSPNRQSPLPNQPQHF
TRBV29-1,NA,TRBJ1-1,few,TGCAGCGTTGATGCCCAGCCTGAAGCTTTCTTT,CSVDAQPEAFF
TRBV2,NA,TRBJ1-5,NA,TGTGCCAGCAGCGCAGACTGGGATCAGCCCCAGCATTTT,CASSADWDQPQHF
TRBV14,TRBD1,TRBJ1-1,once,TGTGCCAGCAGCCCACCAACTAACAGGGGGCATAGGATGAACACTGAAGCTTTCTTT,CASSPPTNRGHRMNTEAFF
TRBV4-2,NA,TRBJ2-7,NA,TGTGCCAGCAGCGGCCATTGTGGGATTGAGTTGGGAGAGCAGTACTTC,CASSGHCGIELGEQYF
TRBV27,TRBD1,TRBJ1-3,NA,TGTGCCAGCAGAGACCTGGGACAGGGAAACACCATATATTTT,CASRDLGQGNTIYF
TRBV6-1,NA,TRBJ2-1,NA,TGTGCCAGCAGTGAATGGACAGACTTAGCCTACAATGAGCAGTTCTTC,CASSEWTDLAYNEQFF
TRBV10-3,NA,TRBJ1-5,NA,TGTGCTAGTAGTAGGGTAAGCAATCAGCCCCAGCATTTT,CASSRVSNQPQHF
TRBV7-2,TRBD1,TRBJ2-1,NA,TGTGCCAGCAGGACGGACAGGGGGCGCCACAATGAGCAGTTCTTC,CASRTDRGRHNEQFF
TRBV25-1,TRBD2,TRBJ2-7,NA,TGTGCCAGCAGCCGAGTCGGGGGGACGGTCAACGAGCAGTACTTC,CASSRVGGTVNEQYF
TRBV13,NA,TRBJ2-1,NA,TGTGCCAGCAGCTTAGGCGGCAGGGCAGTGAATGAGCAGTTCTTC,CASSLGGRAVNEQFF
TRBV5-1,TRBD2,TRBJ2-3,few,TGCGCCAGCAGCTTGGCCCATGGACTAGCGGGGGACACAGATACGCAGTATTTT,CASSLAHGLAGDTDTQYF
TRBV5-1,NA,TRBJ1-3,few,TGCGCCAGCAGCCGGGTCGGCTCTGGAAACACCATATATTTT,CASSRVGSGNTIYF
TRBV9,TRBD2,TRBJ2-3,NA,TGTGCCAGCAGCGTAGTGTGGACTAGCGGCACAGATACGCAGTATTTT,CASSVVWTSGTDTQYF